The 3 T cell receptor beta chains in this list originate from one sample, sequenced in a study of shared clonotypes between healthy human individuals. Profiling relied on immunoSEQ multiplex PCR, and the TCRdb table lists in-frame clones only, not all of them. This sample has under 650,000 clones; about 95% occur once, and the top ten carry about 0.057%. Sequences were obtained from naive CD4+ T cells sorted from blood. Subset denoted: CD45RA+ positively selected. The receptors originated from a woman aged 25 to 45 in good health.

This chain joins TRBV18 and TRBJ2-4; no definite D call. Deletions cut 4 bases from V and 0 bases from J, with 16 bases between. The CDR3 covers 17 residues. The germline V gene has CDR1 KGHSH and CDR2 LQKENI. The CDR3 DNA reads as TGTGCCAGCTCACAGGGCGTCGGTATTGTAGCCAAAAACATTCAGTACTTC. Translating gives CASSQGVGIVAKNIQYF.

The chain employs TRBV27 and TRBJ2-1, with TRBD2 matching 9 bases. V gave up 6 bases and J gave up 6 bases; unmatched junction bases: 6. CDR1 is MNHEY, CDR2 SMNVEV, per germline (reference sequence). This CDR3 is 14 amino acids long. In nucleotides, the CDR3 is TGTGCCAGCAGATTAGCGGGAGTTCTCAATGAGCAGTTCTTC. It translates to CASRLAGVLNEQFF.

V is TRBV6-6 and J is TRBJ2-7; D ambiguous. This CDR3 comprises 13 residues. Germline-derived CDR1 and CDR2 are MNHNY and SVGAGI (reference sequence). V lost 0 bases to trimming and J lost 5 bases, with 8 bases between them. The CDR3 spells CASSYSRYHEQYF. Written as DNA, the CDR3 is TGTGCCAGCAGTTACTCGAGGTACCACGAGCAGTACTTC.